These 26 T cell receptor beta chains were all obtained from the same sample, sequenced in a study of cytomegalovirus exposure and HLA in healthy donors. Both 60 Vbeta primers and 13 Jbeta primers went into the PCR. TCRdb keeps only in-frame clones here, not all; method: immunoSEQ multiplex PCR. The top ten clones hold 4% of a sample with 100,000 to 150,000 clones, approximately 69% of them seen once. The specimen was PBMCs. These receptors all stem from a man aged 35-49 years in good health and CMV-seropositive.

The genes are TRBV5-4 and TRBJ2-7; D perhaps matches TRBD2 (6 bases). The CDR3 sequence is 12 residues long. The germline V gene encodes CDR1 SGHNT and CDR2 YYREEE (reference sequence). V was cut by 2 bases and J by 7 bases, with 10 bases left in between. DNA for the CDR3: TGTGCCAGCAGCTTCGACAGCGGGGAGCAGTACTTC. Protein product: CASSFDSGEQYF. Filled out from reference TRBV5-4 and TRBJ2-7, the complete variable domain reads ETGVTQSPTHLIKTRGQQVTLRCSSQSGHNTVSWYQQALGQGPQFIFQYYREEENGRGNFPPRFSGLQFPNYSSELNVNALELDDSALYLCASSFDSGEQYFGPGTRLTVT.

This chain joins TRBV5-1 and TRBJ2-7; maybe TRBD1 (5 bases). The V and J ends lost 0 bases and 3 bases respectively, with 10 bases between them. The germline gives CDR1 SGHRS, CDR2 YFSETQ. The length of the CDR3 is 14 residues. The CDR3: CASSLGDSLYEQYF. DNA for the CDR3: TGCGCCAGCAGCTTGGGTGACAGCCTCTACGAGCAGTACTTC.

The CDR3 loop is CASSPDRVSTDTQYF. The CDR3 DNA reads as TGTGCCAGCAGCCCGGACAGGGTTAGCACAGATACGCAGTATTTT. The V and J genes are TRBV5-6 and TRBJ2-3, with 8 bases aligning to TRBD1. The trim removed 4 bases at V and 0 bases at J, leaving 4 bases unmatched. The V gene's germline CDR1 is SGHDT and CDR2 YYEEEE. The CDR3 is 15 residues long.

The chain has TRBV5-4 and TRBJ2-5, with 7 bases identical to TRBD2. Trimming cost V 3 bases and J 3 bases; bases outside gene matches: 8. The V gene's germline CDR1 is SGHNT and CDR2 YYREEE (reference sequence). CDR3 length equals 15 residues. Written as DNA, the CDR3 is TGTGCCAGCAGCTACTACCGGACTAGTAAAGAGACCCAGTACTTC. Protein sequence: CASSYYRTSKETQYF.

The chain recombines TRBV5-8 with TRBJ2-7, with unresolved D. The CDR3 consists of 13 residues. V dropped 3 bases and J dropped 3 bases, with 10 bases sitting between them. Germline CDR1 is SGHTS and CDR2 is YDEGEE. The CDR3: CASSSNSGYEQYF. CDR3 coding DNA: TGTGCCAGCAGCTCCAACAGTGGCTACGAGCAGTACTTC.

Here the CDR3 DNA reads TGTGCCAGCAGTTGGGACAGGGGCACTGAAGCTTTCTTT. Its protein product is CASSWDRGTEAFF. V usage is TRBV6-5 and J usage is TRBJ1-1, with TRBD1 matching 10 bases. Looked up from germline, CDR1 is MNHEY and CDR2 is SVGAGI. Losses at the gene ends were 4 bases for V and 4 bases for J; bases not matched to a gene: 0. The CDR3 covers 13 residues.

This clone was picked up one time. The rearrangement links TRBV6-1 to TRBJ1-1; weak D call: TRBD1 (6 bases). Germline V CDR1 and CDR2: MNHNS, SASEGT. The CDR3 spans 13 residues. V was pared by 4 bases and J by 7 bases, with 13 bases between. CDR3: CASSAHRVVEAFF. In nucleotides, the CDR3 is TGTGCCAGCAGTGCCCACAGGGTCGTTGAAGCTTTCTTT.

CDR3 amino acids: CASGTSGRAGYNEQFF. The CDR3, as DNA: TGTGCCAGCGGGACTAGCGGGAGGGCGGGCTACAATGAGCAGTTCTTC. The chain recombines TRBV6-6 with TRBJ2-1, with 16 positions matching TRBD2. Germline-derived CDR1 and CDR2 are MNHNY and SVGAGI (reference sequence). Trimming cost V 8 bases and J 3 bases; bases outside gene matches: 4. CDR3 size: 16 residues.

This clone has just a few counts. The chain is built from TRBV2 and TRBJ1-5, with 7 positions matching TRBD1. This CDR3 spans 16 amino acids. The germline V gene has CDR1 SNHLY and CDR2 FYNNEI. The V gene end was trimmed by 6 bases and the J gene end by 4 bases; junction bases not matched to a gene: 12. The CDR3 reads CASSEGGQRPNQPQHF. The CDR3 DNA follows: TGTGCCAGCAGCGAGGGGGGACAGCGACCGAATCAGCCCCAGCATTTT. The entire variable domain, with the rest obtained from reference TRBV2 and TRBJ1-5, is as follows: EPEVTQTPSHQVTQMGQEVILRCVPISNHLYFYWYRQILGQKVEFLVSFYNNEISEKSEIFDDQFSVERPDGSNFTLKIRSTKLEDSAMYFCASSEGGQRPNQPQHFGDGTRLSIL.

This clone was seen only a few times. This chain links TRBV7-2 with TRBJ2-1; 8 positions agree with TRBD2. Trimming cost V 1 base and J 8 bases; bases outside gene matches: 10. This CDR3 has 16 residues. Germline loops: CDR1 SGHTA, CDR2 FQGNSA. CDR3 protein: CASSLERLAGGYEQFF. The CDR3 DNA sequence: TGTGCCAGCAGCTTAGAGCGGCTAGCGGGTGGCTATGAGCAGTTCTTC.

This chain links TRBV5-8 with TRBJ1-2; TRBD1 matches 9 bases. Germline V gene data show CDR1 as SGHTS and CDR2 as YDEGEE. V was pared by 3 bases and J by 3 bases, with 15 bases of the junction left unmatched. The CDR3 has 18 amino acids. The CDR3 spells CASSSFVGQGFSDYGYTF. CDR3 nucleotide sequence: TGTGCCAGCAGCTCCTTTGTGGGACAGGGTTTTTCGGACTATGGCTACACCTTC. The full variable domain, rest sourced from reference TRBV5-8 and TRBJ1-2, is EAGVTQSPTHLIKTRGQQATLRCSPISGHTSVYWYQQALGLGLQFLLWYDEGEERNRGNFPPRFSGRQFPNYSSELNVNALELEDSALYLCASSSFVGQGFSDYGYTFGSGTRLTVV.

The rearrangement uses TRBV4-2 and TRBJ1-5; 10 bases fit TRBD1. Germline values: CDR1 LGHNA, CDR2 YNFKEQ. CDR3 length: 17 amino acids. The trim removed 1 base at V and 1 base at J, leaving 4 bases unmatched. The CDR3 reads CASSQGGQGFSNQPQHF. The CDR3 DNA sequence: TGTGCCAGCAGCCAAGGGGGACAGGGGTTCAGCAATCAGCCCCAGCATTTT.

With respect to this clone: Relative to the germline gene, one junction end is altered; a read error may explain this. Within the sample, other DNA sequences also encode this same CDR3. The chain carries TRBV5-1 and TRBJ2-3; 9 nucleotides match TRBD1. The CDR3 totals 16 residues. Germline CDR1 SGHRS, CDR2 YFSETQ. The CDR3 nucleotides read TGCGCCAGCAGCCCTACTCCGGGACAGGGAACAGACACGCAGTATTTT. It encodes CASSPTPGQGTDTQYF.

CDR3 amino acids: CASIFGQPSNQPQHF. CDR3 nucleotides: TGTGCCAGCATATTCGGACAACCGAGCAATCAGCCCCAGCATTTT. This sequence joins TRBV6-1 and TRBJ1-5; D possibly corresponds to TRBD1 (5 bases). The V end lost 7 bases, the J end lost 1 base, and 14 bases lay between the germline ends. CDR3 size: 15 residues. From germline, CDR1 is MNHNS and CDR2 SASEGT.

J is TRBJ2-5 and V is TRBV7-9, with D perhaps TRBD2 (5 bases). Germline loops: CDR1 SEHNR, CDR2 FQNEAQ (reference sequence). V dropped 6 bases and J dropped 2 bases, with 16 bases sitting between them. The CDR3 is made up of 15 amino acids. The CDR3 DNA sequence: TGTGCCAGCAGGGGTAATTTGGGAGAGCAAGAGACCCAGTACTTC. It specifies CASRGNLGEQETQYF.

The chain has TRBV2 and TRBJ1-2; 8 nucleotides agree with TRBD1. The CDR3 spans 14 residues. Trimming cost V 3 bases and J 4 bases; bases outside gene matches: 4. Germline V gene sequence: CDR1 SNHLY, CDR2 FYNNEI. CDR3 loop: CASSDRTGTYGYTF. Written as DNA, the CDR3 is TGTGCCAGCAGTGACCGGACAGGGACCTATGGCTACACCTTC. Variable domain in full (rest from reference TRBV2 and TRBJ1-2): EPEVTQTPSHQVTQMGQEVILRCVPISNHLYFYWYRQILGQKVEFLVSFYNNEISEKSEIFDDQFSVERPDGSNFTLKIRSTKLEDSAMYFCASSDRTGTYGYTFGSGTRLTVV.

The chain is built from TRBV5-6 and TRBJ2-3, with a weak D call TRBD1 (6 bases). The CDR3 length is 15 residues. Trimming took 1 base from V and 2 from J, leaving 11 bases between them. Germline-derived CDR1 and CDR2 are SGHDT and YYEEEE. The CDR3 DNA sequence: TGTGCCAGCAGCTTGCTCCGGGACAACACAGATACGCAGTATTTT. Translated, it gives CASSLLRDNTDTQYF.

The chain uses TRBV6-5 and TRBJ1-1; unclear D gene. Trimming stripped 6 bases from V and 4 bases from J, with 15 bases between. Germline V gives CDR1 MNHEY, CDR2 SVGAGI. The CDR3 runs to 14 residues. DNA for the CDR3: TGTGCCAGCAGCCCAACACTACTGCGCACTGAAGCTTTCTTT. This encodes CASSPTLLRTEAFF.

The rearrangement links TRBV29-1 to TRBJ2-7, with TRBD1 matching 8 bases. Trimming cost V 8 bases and J 2 bases; bases outside gene matches: 5. CDR1 is SQVTM and CDR2 is ANQGSEA in the germline V gene. There are 12 residues in the CDR3. CDR3 amino acids: CSSRTGTYEQYF. The CDR3 DNA reads as TGCAGCTCACGGACAGGGACCTACGAGCAGTACTTC.

CDR3 in amino acids: CASSDYNNEQFF. The CDR3 nucleotides are TGTGCCAGCAGCGACTACAACAATGAGCAGTTCTTC. V gene TRBV7-8 combines with J gene TRBJ2-1; weak D call: TRBD2 (5 bases). Trimming pared 5 bases from V and 5 bases from J, leaving 7 bases between. Germline CDR1 SGHVS, CDR2 FQNEAQ. The CDR3 spans 12 residues. Together with reference TRBV7-8 and TRBJ2-1, the CDR3 gives the full variable domain: GAGVSQSPRYKVAKRGQDVALRCDPISGHVSLFWYQQALGQGPEFLTYFQNEAQLDKSGLPSDRFFAERPEGSVSTLKIQRTQQEDSAVYLCASSDYNNEQFFGPGTRLTVL.

The chain couples TRBV7-8 to TRBJ2-5; D is perhaps TRBD1 (6 bases). The V end was cut by 5 bases, the J end by 2 bases, with 9 bases between. Germline V gives CDR1 SGHVS, CDR2 FQNEAQ. This CDR3 spans 13 amino acids. The CDR3 protein is CASSRDRQETQYF. DNA of the CDR3: TGTGCCAGCAGCCGTGACAGGCAAGAGACCCAGTACTTC. The variable domain in full, with the rest retrieved from reference TRBV7-8 and TRBJ2-5, is GAGVSQSPRYKVAKRGQDVALRCDPISGHVSLFWYQQALGQGPEFLTYFQNEAQLDKSGLPSDRFFAERPEGSVSTLKIQRTQQEDSAVYLCASSRDRQETQYFGPGTRLLVL.

The gene calls are TRBV5-4 and TRBJ1-2; D is unclear. This CDR3 has 13 residues. V was shortened by 1 base and J by 5 bases, with 9 bases between the two germline ends. The germline V gene has CDR1 SGHNT and CDR2 YYREEE (reference sequence). The CDR3 here is CASSLIGGYGYTF. In DNA, the CDR3 is TGTGCCAGCAGCTTGATAGGAGGATATGGCTACACCTTC.

The chain carries TRBV9 and TRBJ2-4; 9 bases line up with TRBD2. The V gene's germline CDR1 is SGDLS and CDR2 YYNGEE. The junction had 9 bases not matched to a gene; V was cut back by 0 bases and J by 8 bases. There are 16 residues in the CDR3. The CDR3 DNA reads TGTGCCAGCAGCGTAGGATGGGCGGGGGGGATAGACATTCAGTACTTC. Translating gives CASSVGWAGGIDIQYF.

The V and J genes are TRBV5-4 and TRBJ2-7, with D perhaps matching TRBD2 (5 bases). The CDR3 covers 13 residues. In germline, CDR1 is SGHNT, CDR2 YYREEE (reference sequence). The V and J ends lost 3 bases and 3 bases respectively, with 10 bases between them. CDR3 in DNA: TGTGCCAGCAGCTCCGGGAACCTCTACGAGCAGTACTTC. This encodes CASSSGNLYEQYF.

This clone was counted between two and nine times. The J gene is TRBJ2-1, the V gene TRBV5-6, with 7 positions matching TRBD2. The CDR3 spans 13 residues. Germline V CDR1 and CDR2: SGHDT, YYEEEE. V lost 0 bases, J lost 10 bases, and 4 bases stayed unmatched. The CDR3 sequence: CASSLAAGVEQFF. The CDR3 DNA follows: TGTGCCAGCAGCTTGGCCGCGGGGGTAGAGCAGTTCTTC.

The chain links TRBV30 to TRBJ1-6; no reliable D call. The CDR3 covers 13 residues. CDR1 is GTSNPN, CDR2 SVGIG, per germline (reference sequence). Between the trimmed V and J ends, which lost 3 bases and 4 bases, there was a span of 7 bases. The CDR3 region has the DNA TGTGCCTGGAGGGGAGTTTATAATTCACCCCTCCACTTT. Translated, it gives CAWRGVYNSPLHF.